The 14 T cell receptor beta chains reported below all come from one sample, sequenced in a study of blood T cell repertoires in COVID-19. Clones were sequenced by immunoSEQ multiplex PCR, and TCRdb holds only the in-frame ones, with some missing. This table has 240,000 or so clones, 86% appearing once. Sequencing input: peripheral blood. Receptors were obtained from a man between 60 and 75 years old with acute or convalescent COVID-19.

V usage is TRBV28 and J usage is TRBJ2-3; TRBD2 might be the D (5 bases). The CDR3 contains 16 residues. In germline, CDR1 is MDHEN, CDR2 SYDVKM. Trimming took off 2 bases at V and 2 bases at J, with 14 bases between the two ends. DNA of the CDR3: TGTGCCAGCAGTTTACTTGGACTTTTTGTCACAGATACGCAGTATTTT. Protein product: CASSLLGLFVTDTQYF.

The V call is TRBV7-3, the J call TRBJ2-2, with a weak D call TRBD1 (6 bases). The CDR3 consists of 14 residues. V shed 4 bases and J shed 7 bases, with 13 bases lying between them. Germline V gene data show CDR1 as SGHTA and CDR2 as FQGTGA. CDR3: CASSSQQGNGELFF. The DNA for the CDR3 is TGTGCCAGCAGCTCGCAACAGGGAAACGGGGAGCTGTTTTTT.

This clone appeared a single time. V usage is TRBV28 and J usage is TRBJ1-4; TRBD1 aligns across 7 bases. Germline CDR1 is MDHEN and CDR2 is SYDVKM. The V and J ends lost 1 base and 5 bases, in that order; junction bases with no gene match: 7. CDR3 length: 16 amino acids. The CDR3 loop is CASSLFRGRRNEKLFF. The CDR3 bases are TGTGCCAGCAGTTTATTTAGGGGGCGCAGGAATGAAAAACTGTTTTTT.

The chain joins TRBV5-1 to TRBJ2-7; tentatively, D is TRBD1 (6 bases). Trimming removed 2 bases from V and 5 bases from J, with 14 bases in between. CDR1 and CDR2 from the germline V gene are SGHRS and YFSETQ. The CDR3 sequence is 14 residues long. The CDR3 protein is CASSLTGSIDEQYF. DNA for the CDR3: TGCGCCAGCAGCTTAACAGGGTCAATCGACGAGCAGTACTTC.

V is TRBV18 and J is TRBJ2-3; 9 bases line up with TRBD1. The CDR3 sequence is 14 residues long. Germline V lookup: CDR1 KGHSH, CDR2 LQKENI. V trimming: 6 bases; J trimming: 4 bases; junction bases outside the gene matches: 5. The CDR3 is CASSPGQGADTQYF. CDR3 coding DNA: TGTGCCAGCTCTCCGGGACAGGGCGCAGATACGCAGTATTTT.

The CDR3 protein is CASSVVEHRPEQFF. CDR3 DNA sequence: TGTGCCAGCAGCGTAGTAGAGCACAGGCCTGAGCAGTTCTTC. The chain couples TRBV9 to TRBJ2-1; the D gene is possibly TRBD1 (5 bases). Germline V lookup: CDR1 SGDLS, CDR2 YYNGEE. V shed 0 bases and J shed 9 bases, with 13 bases lying between them. This CDR3 has 14 amino acids.

The chain couples TRBV6-4 to TRBJ2-7, with a possible D match to TRBD1 (7 bases). The V gene lost 3 bases and the J gene lost 1 base, with 16 bases spanning the gap. The CDR3 totals 16 residues. Germline V gene sequence: CDR1 MRHNA, CDR2 SNTAGT. CDR3 sequence: CASSDIAGQLSYEQYF. The CDR3 DNA follows: TGTGCCAGCAGTGATATCGCGGGACAGCTTTCCTACGAGCAGTACTTC.

The rearrangement links TRBV20-1 to TRBJ1-2; D gene uncertain. Trimming pared 5 bases from V and 3 bases from J, leaving 7 bases between. Germline assignment: CDR1 DFQATT and CDR2 SNEGSKA (reference sequence). The CDR3 has 11 amino acids. Written as DNA, the CDR3 is TGCAGTGCTGAGGTCTACTATGGCTACACCTTC. This gives the protein CSAEVYYGYTF.

The chain employs TRBV18 and TRBJ1-5, with D maybe TRBD1 (5 bases). Trimming shortened V by 2 bases and J by 5 bases, and 10 bases separated the two germline ends. The CDR3 loop spans 14 amino acids. In germline, CDR1 is KGHSH, CDR2 LQKENI. The CDR3 loop reads CASSPGLGDQPQHF. For the CDR3, the DNA is TGTGCCAGCTCACCAGGGTTAGGGGATCAGCCCCAGCATTTT.

The rearrangement uses TRBV7-9 and TRBJ1-2; unclear D gene. CDR1 SEHNR and CDR2 FQNEAQ come from the germline V gene (reference sequence). CDR3 size: 14 residues. Between the trimmed V and J ends, which lost 0 bases and 3 bases, there was a span of 8 bases. The CDR3 spells CASSLAVRYYGYTF. The DNA for the CDR3 is TGTGCCAGCAGCTTAGCCGTGAGATACTATGGCTACACCTTC.

The chain joins TRBV28 to TRBJ1-5; 7 nucleotides match TRBD1. J gave up 1 base and V 6 bases, and 9 bases lay outside the gene matches. Germline values: CDR1 MDHEN, CDR2 SYDVKM. This CDR3 region has 16 residues. The CDR3 bases are TGTGCCAGCAGCCCACCGACAGGGAAAAGCAATCAGCCCCAGCATTTT. Translation gives CASSPPTGKSNQPQHF.

The chain recombines TRBV12-3 or TRBV12-4 with TRBJ2-1; a weak D match, TRBD2 (5 bases). The V end was cut by 8 bases, the J end by 3 bases, with 11 bases between. There are 13 residues in the CDR3. The CDR3 DNA reads TGTGCCAGCCCGGGGAAAAACTACAATGAGCAGTTCTTC. Protein product: CASPGKNYNEQFF.

The chain carries TRBV19 and TRBJ1-6; 10 bases map to TRBD1. In germline, CDR1 is LNHDA, CDR2 SQIVND (reference sequence). This CDR3 comprises 12 residues. Unmatched junction bases numbered 1, after V lost 8 bases and J lost 9 bases. The CDR3 is CASGDRGSPLHF. The CDR3 DNA is TGTGCCAGTGGGGACAGGGGTTCACCCCTCCACTTT.

The chain is built from TRBV6-5 and TRBJ2-7, with 9 nucleotides matching TRBD1. V was pared by 0 bases and J by 4 bases, with 4 bases of the junction left unmatched. Germline CDR1 reads MNHEY; CDR2 reads SVGAGI. The CDR3 has 15 residues. The CDR3 nucleotides are TGTGCCAGCAGTTACTCCGGGACAGGGCCTTACGAGCAGTACTTC. Translated: CASSYSGTGPYEQYF.